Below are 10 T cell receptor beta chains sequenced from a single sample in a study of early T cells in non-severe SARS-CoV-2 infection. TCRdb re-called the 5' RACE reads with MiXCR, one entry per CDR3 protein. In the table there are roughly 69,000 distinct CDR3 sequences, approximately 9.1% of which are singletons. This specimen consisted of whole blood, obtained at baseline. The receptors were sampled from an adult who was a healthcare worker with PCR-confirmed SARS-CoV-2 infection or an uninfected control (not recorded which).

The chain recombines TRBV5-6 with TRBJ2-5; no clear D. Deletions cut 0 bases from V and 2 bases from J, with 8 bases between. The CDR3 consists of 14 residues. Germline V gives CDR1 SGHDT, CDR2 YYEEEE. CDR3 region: CASSLVARQETQYF. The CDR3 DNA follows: TGTGCCAGCAGCTTGGTTGCCCGTCAAGAGACCCAGTACTTC.

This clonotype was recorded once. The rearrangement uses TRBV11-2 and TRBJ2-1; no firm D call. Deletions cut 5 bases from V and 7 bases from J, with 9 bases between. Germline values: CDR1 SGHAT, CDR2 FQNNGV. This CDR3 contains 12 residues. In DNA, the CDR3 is TGTGCCAGCAGCCAACCCCTGAATGAGCAGTTCTTC. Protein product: CASSQPLNEQFF.

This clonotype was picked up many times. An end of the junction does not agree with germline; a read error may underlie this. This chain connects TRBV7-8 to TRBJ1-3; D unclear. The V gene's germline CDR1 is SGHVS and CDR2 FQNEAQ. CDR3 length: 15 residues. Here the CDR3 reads CASRLRADSENTIYF. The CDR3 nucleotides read TGTGCCAGCAGACTCCGGGCAGACTCTGAAAACACCATATATTTT.

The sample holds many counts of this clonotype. CDR3 in DNA: TGTGCCAGCAGCTTAGAGGGCACAGATACGCAGTATTTT. Protein product: CASSLEGTDTQYF. The chain employs TRBV7-8 and TRBJ2-3; no clear D. The germline V gene has CDR1 SGHVS and CDR2 FQNEAQ. The CDR3 spans 13 residues. V dropped 1 base and J dropped 1 base, with 3 bases sitting between them.

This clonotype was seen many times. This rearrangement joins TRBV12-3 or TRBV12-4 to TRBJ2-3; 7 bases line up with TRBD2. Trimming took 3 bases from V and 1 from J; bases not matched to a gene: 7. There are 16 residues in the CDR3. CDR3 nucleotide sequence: TGTGCCAGCAGTTTGTCCCGGGGGAGGGGCACAGATACGCAGTATTTT. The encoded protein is CASSLSRGRGTDTQYF.

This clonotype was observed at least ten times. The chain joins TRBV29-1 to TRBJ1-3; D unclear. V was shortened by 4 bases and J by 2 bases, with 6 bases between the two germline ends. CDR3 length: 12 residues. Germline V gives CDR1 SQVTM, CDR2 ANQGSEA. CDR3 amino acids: CSVVTAGNTIYF. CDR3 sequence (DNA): TGCAGCGTTGTAACAGCTGGAAACACCATATATTTT.

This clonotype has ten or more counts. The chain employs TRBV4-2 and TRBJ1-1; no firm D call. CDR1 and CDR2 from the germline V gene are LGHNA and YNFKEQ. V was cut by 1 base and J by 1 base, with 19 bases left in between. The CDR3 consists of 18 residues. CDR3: CASSQVWQTPRENTEAFF. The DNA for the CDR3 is TGTGCCAGCAGCCAAGTTTGGCAGACGCCGCGGGAGAACACTGAAGCTTTCTTT.

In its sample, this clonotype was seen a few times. In DNA form, the CDR3 reads TGTGCCAGCAACCTCGGTGGGGATACGCAGTATTTT. Its translation is CASNLGGDTQYF. The gene calls are TRBV7-2 and TRBJ2-3; D uncertain. Trimming cost V 7 bases and J 6 bases, with 11 bases left between them. Germline V gives CDR1 SGHTA, CDR2 FQGNSA. CDR3 size: 12 residues.

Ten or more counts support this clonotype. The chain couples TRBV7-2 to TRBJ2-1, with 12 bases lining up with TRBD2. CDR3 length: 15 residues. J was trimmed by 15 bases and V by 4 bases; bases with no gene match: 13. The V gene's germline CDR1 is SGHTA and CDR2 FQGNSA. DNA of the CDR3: TGTGCCAGCAGCTCCGCTAGCGGGAGGGGGATAGGGATGTTCTTC. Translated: CASSSASGRGIGMFF.

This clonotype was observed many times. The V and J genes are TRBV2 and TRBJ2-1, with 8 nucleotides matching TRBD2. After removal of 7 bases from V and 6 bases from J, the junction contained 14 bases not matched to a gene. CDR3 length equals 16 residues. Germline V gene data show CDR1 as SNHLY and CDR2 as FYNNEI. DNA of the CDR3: TGTGCCAGCACTGATCCCGGGACTAGACAGGTCAATGAGCAGTTCTTC. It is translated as CASTDPGTRQVNEQFF.